The rows below give T cell receptor beta chains drawn from one sample of a study of regulatory T cells in long-lasting Graves disease. TCRdb itself ran the multiplex PCR reads through MiXCR, one entry per CDR3 protein. This table has about 440,000 distinct CDR3 sequences, more than 12% appearing once. The same sample was also studied in work on T cells in Graves' hyperthyroidism and ophthalmopathy.

The source was peripheral blood mononuclear cells (PBMCs), collected at new diagnosis, from a patient treated with antithyroid drugs. Source of these receptors: a woman aged 25-40 years with Graves disease. Each CDR3 is given with its conserved first and last residue. Fields, in order: J gene, clone size, V gene, D gene, CDR3 protein, CDR3 DNA. A D gene is named only where the DNA matches it firmly. The size field is filled for only some rows; it gives once, few, many or a size class.

TRBJ2-3	NA	TRBV19	NA	CASSMRVGTDTQYF	TGTGCCAGTAGTATGCGGGTCGGTACAGATACGCAGTATTTT
TRBJ2-5	many	TRBV10-2	NA	CASSEAVQETQYF	TGCGCCAGCAGTGAGGCGGTTCAAGAGACCCAGTACTTC
TRBJ2-1	NA	TRBV7-9	NA	CASSLVPGRQFF	TGTGCCAGCAGCTTAGTCCCCGGCCGGCAGTTCTTC
TRBJ2-1	many	TRBV18	NA	CASSRLVGAVTYNEQFF	TGTGCCAGCTCACGTCTTGTTGGGGCGGTGACCTACAATGAGCAGTTCTTC
TRBJ1-1	many	TRBV28	NA	CASSLDRVGTEAFF	TGTGCCAGCAGCTTGGATAGGGTGGGAACTGAAGCTTTCTTT
TRBJ2-7	NA	TRBV4-1	NA	CASSQERLTYEQYF	TGCGCCAGCAGCCAAGAACGGCTGACCTACGAGCAGTACTTC
TRBJ2-3	NA	TRBV27	TRBD1	CASSPQGGPRAQYF	TGTGCCAGCAGTCCACAGGGGGGACCCCGGGCGCAGTATTTT
TRBJ1-6	NA	TRBV20-1	TRBD1	CSAGDRGNSPLHF	TGCAGTGCGGGGGACAGGGGTAATTCACCCCTCCACTTT
TRBJ2-2	NA	TRBV6-1	NA	CASSETVDNTGELFF	TGTGCCAGCAGTGAAACGGTTGATAACACCGGGGAGCTGTTTTTT
TRBJ2-1	many	TRBV27	TRBD2	CASSRSGGYYNEQFF	TGTGCCAGCAGTAGAAGCGGGGGCTATTACAATGAGCAGTTCTTC
TRBJ2-1	many	TRBV30	NA	CAQIGLRGEQFF	TGTGCCCAAATAGGGCTCCGGGGAGAGCAGTTCTTC
TRBJ1-1	many	TRBV28	NA	CASSQPGLNTEAFF	TGTGCCAGCAGTCAGCCAGGGCTGAACACTGAAGCTTTCTTT
TRBJ2-6	NA	TRBV7-3	TRBD2	CASSLSPTSGSRSGANVLTF	TGTGCCAGCAGCTTAAGCCCCACTAGCGGGAGCCGCTCTGGGGCCAACGTCCTGACTTTC
TRBJ2-4	many	TRBV5-6	NA	CASSLVGRAKNIQYF	TGTGCCAGCAGCTTGGTGGGGCGAGCCAAAAACATTCAGTACTTC
TRBJ2-7	many	TRBV6-1	NA	CASSEARIYEQYF	TGTGCCAGCAGTGAAGCCAGGATTTACGAGCAGTACTTC
TRBJ2-2	many	TRBV2	NA	CASSDPGGGRGGELFF	TGTGCCAGCAGTGATCCGGGGGGCGGACGAGGCGGGGAGCTGTTTTTT
TRBJ2-3	many	TRBV7-9	NA	CASSFWEDTQYF	TGTGCCAGCAGCTTTTGGGAAGATACGCAGTATTTT
TRBJ1-5	few	TRBV24-1	NA	CATSDPSEGIGQPQHF	TGTGCCACCAGTGATCCTTCAGAGGGAATTGGCCAGCCCCAGCATTTT
TRBJ1-1	NA	TRBV6-2/TRBV6-3	NA	CASNLPADGNTEAFF	TGTGCCAGCAACTTACCAGCAGACGGGAACACTGAAGCTTTCTTT
TRBJ2-3	many	TRBV7-8	TRBD1	CASSIRQGPRSTDTQYF	TGTGCCAGCAGCATCCGACAGGGACCCAGGAGCACAGATACGCAGTATTTT
TRBJ2-3	many	TRBV20-1	NA	CSARERLGVRTDTQYF	TGCAGTGCTAGAGAACGCTTGGGAGTTCGCACAGATACGCAGTATTTT
TRBJ2-3	many	TRBV27	NA	CASTWTYPRGRSTDTQYF	TGTGCCAGCACTTGGACCTACCCCAGGGGTAGAAGCACAGATACGCAGTATTTT
TRBJ2-1	few	TRBV2	TRBD2	CASSEGAGLVDEQFF	TGTGCCAGCAGTGAGGGGGCGGGACTAGTCGATGAGCAGTTCTTC
TRBJ1-1	NA	TRBV11-2	NA	CASSLGCERDAEAFF	TGTGCCAGCAGCTTAGGGTGTGAAAGGGACGCTGAAGCTTTCTTT
TRBJ2-2	many	TRBV11-1	NA	CASSRQNTGELFF	TGTGCCAGCAGCCGCCAGAACACCGGGGAGCTGTTTTTT
TRBJ2-3	many	TRBV6-5	NA	CASSYSLLATDTQYF	TGTGCCAGCAGTTACTCTCTCCTGGCGACAGATACGCAGTATTTT
TRBJ1-5	many	TRBV3-1	NA	CASSQQTLNQPQHF	TGTGCCAGCAGCCAGCAGACACTTAATCAGCCCCAGCATTTT